This is a list of T cell receptor beta chains from one sample in a study of CD8+ T cells in alopecia areata. Some clones are missing from TCRdb's copy, which holds only in-frame ones; the method was immunoSEQ multiplex PCR. Of roughly 92,000 clones listed, over 70% are singletons. Sequenced material: CD8+ T cells sorted from blood, taken around week 46, from a patient treated with tofacitinib. These TCRs come from a human donor with alopecia areata. The CDR3 runs from the conserved cysteine through the conserved F or W. Fields, in order: clone size, V gene, J gene, D gene, CDR3 DNA, CDR3 protein. A D gene is named only where the DNA matches it firmly. Clone size is shown for a subset of rows, as once, few, many or a class of expanded clone.

.	TRBV7-9	TRBJ1-1	.	TGTGCCAGCAGCTCCGCGGGGCTGGGACTCTCGAACACTGAAGCTTTCTTT	CASSSAGLGLSNTEAFF
once	TRBV19	TRBJ1-1	.	TGTGCCAGTACCGGCAGGGTGGTGGTCACTGAAGCTTTCTTT	CASTGRVVVTEAFF
.	TRBV29-1	TRBJ1-2	.	TGCAGCGTTGTTACGGGTATAGGCTACACCTTC	CSVVTGIGYTF
.	TRBV7-6	TRBJ2-5	.	TGTGCCAGCAGCCCAAAGGAGAAGACCCAGTACTTC	CASSPKEKTQYF
.	TRBV7-6	TRBJ2-4	TRBD1	TGTGCCAGCAGCCCTGAGACAGGGAAAAACATTCAGTACTTC	CASSPETGKNIQYF
.	TRBV5-6	TRBJ2-1	.	TGTGCCAGCAGCTTCGGCACCCACAATGAGCAGTTCTTC	CASSFGTHNEQFF
.	TRBV7-9	TRBJ2-2	.	TGTGCCAGCAGTCCTCACACCACCCGGGAGCTGTTTTTT	CASSPHTTRELFF
.	TRBV6-5	TRBJ2-2	TRBD1	TGTGCCAGCAGTTACTCGAGAGGGGGCGGCACCGGGGAGCTGTTTTTT	CASSYSRGGGTGELFF
.	TRBV4-3	TRBJ2-7	TRBD2	TGCGCCAGCAGCCTCGGGACTACCTCCTACGAGCAGTACTTC	CASSLGTTSYEQYF
once	TRBV29-1	TRBJ1-3	.	TGCAGCGTTGAAGGGGACGACAACTCTGGAAACACCATATATTTT	CSVEGDDNSGNTIYF
.	TRBV13	TRBJ1-1	.	TGTGCCAGCAGCTTCGGTTCGAACACTGAAGCTTTCTTT	CASSFGSNTEAFF
few	TRBV10-3	TRBJ1-1	.	TGTGCCATTAAGACACGTTTGGATGAAGCTTTCTTT	CAIKTRLDEAFF
.	TRBV19	TRBJ1-1	TRBD1	TGTGCCAGTCCCCGAGACAGGGTCCTTGAAGCTTTCTTT	CASPRDRVLEAFF
.	TRBV4-1	TRBJ2-7	.	TGCGCCAGCAGCCAAGGTTCGGGGGGCCGGTTATCCGAGCAGTACTTC	CASSQGSGGRLSEQYF
.	TRBV7-2	TRBJ2-3	.	TGTGCCAGCAGCTTAGGGTCTACGCAGTATTTT	CASSLGSTQYF
.	TRBV7-3	TRBJ2-7	.	TGTGCCAGCAGCTCAGCCGGACAGCCCTACGAGCAGTACTTC	CASSSAGQPYEQYF
once	TRBV5-1	TRBJ1-2	.	TGCGCCAGCAGCTTGGTTCGGGGACCGCTCGATCATAACTATGGCTACACCTTC	CASSLVRGPLDHNYGYTF
.	TRBV29-1	TRBJ1-1	.	TGCAGCGTGGATACGAGCGCTGAAGCTTTCTTT	CSVDTSAEAFF
.	TRBV7-8	TRBJ1-1	TRBD1	TGTGCCAGCCGGGACAGACAGAACACTGAAGCTTTCTTT	CASRDRQNTEAFF
few	TRBV27	TRBJ1-5	TRBD1	TGTGCCAGCAGTTTAGTTGCCTCGACAGGGACTCAGACCCAGCATTTT	CASSLVASTGTQTQHF
.	TRBV7-2	TRBJ1-2	.	TGTGCCAGCAGCTTAGGGCCGGGACTGTTGAACTATGGCTACACCTTC	CASSLGPGLLNYGYTF
.	TRBV4-1	TRBJ2-3	.	TGCGCCAGCAGCCAAGACACAGATACGCAGTATTTT	CASSQDTDTQYF